What follows are 23 T cell receptor beta chains derived from one specimen sequenced in a study of patients and donors after allogeneic stem cell transplantation. MiXCR was run by TCRdb on the RT-PCR reads, yielding one entry per CDR3 protein. The profile shows tens of thousands of distinct CDR3 sequences, approximately 5.2% of them singletons. The sequencing input was blood, either unsorted or a sorted T cell fraction (not recorded which). These receptors were collected from a human donor who was either an allogeneic HSCT recipient or a stem cell or donor lymphocyte infusion donor (not recorded which). It is not recorded whose cells these are; they may come from a transplant donor.

This rearrangement joins TRBV6-2 or TRBV6-3 to TRBJ2-3, with 7 bases identical to TRBD1. The CDR3 consists of 15 residues. Trimming removed 6 bases from V and 2 bases from J; junction bases left unmatched: 8. The V gene's germline CDR1 is MNHEY and CDR2 SVGEGT. The CDR3 DNA reads TGTGCCAGCAGGGATTCTGGGACAGTCACAGATACGCAGTATTTT. This translates into CASRDSGTVTDTQYF.

This clonotype was seen repeatedly, ten times or more. The chain couples TRBV3-1 to TRBJ1-6; unclear D gene. The V end lost 1 base, the J end lost 8 bases, and 6 bases lay between the germline ends. Germline CDR1 and CDR2: LGHDT and YNNKEL (reference sequence). The CDR3 length is 13 residues. The CDR3 nucleotides are TGTGCCAGCAGCCAAGCGAGGGATTCACCCCTCCACTTT. Translating gives CASSQARDSPLHF.

There are many counts of this clonotype. The chain carries TRBV5-6 and TRBJ1-2, with D possibly matching TRBD1 (5 bases). Trimming took 3 bases from V and 8 from J, leaving 14 bases between them. The CDR3 length is 13 residues. Looked up from germline, CDR1 is SGHDT and CDR2 is YYEEEE. The CDR3 sequence is CASSWGSEGGYTF. The DNA of the CDR3 is TGTGCCAGCAGCTGGGGGTCGGAGGGCGGCTACACCTTC.

This clonotype was counted ten times or more. The rearrangement joins TRBV7-3 to TRBJ2-3; TRBD1 or TRBD2 may be the D gene (5 bases each). The CDR3 spans 13 residues. Germline V gives CDR1 SGHTA, CDR2 FQGTGA. Deletions cut 5 bases from V and 6 bases from J, with 12 bases between. This chain's CDR3 is CASSHSWDDTQYF. The CDR3 DNA reads as TGTGCCAGCAGCCATAGCTGGGACGATACGCAGTATTTT.

In this sample, this clonotype turned up many times. The V gene is TRBV25-1, the J gene TRBJ2-1, with 7 bases lining up with TRBD1. The CDR3 loop spans 16 amino acids. Germline V gives CDR1 MGHDK, CDR2 SYGVNS. V lost 4 bases to trimming and J lost 6 bases; unmatched junction nucleotides: 12. In DNA form, the CDR3 reads TGTGCCAGCAGTGTTCTGGCCGGGACAGCGTCCAATGAGCAGTTCTTC. Encoded protein: CASSVLAGTASNEQFF.

The rearrangement uses TRBV5-5 and TRBJ1-5; TRBD1 might be the D (5 bases). The CDR3 consists of 15 residues. Germline V gene data show CDR1 as SGHKS and CDR2 as YYEKEE (reference sequence). The ends were cut back, 4 bases at V and 0 bases at J, with 11 bases in the middle. The CDR3 coding sequence is TGTGCCAGCAGCATAAGAGGGGATAGCAATCAGCCCCAGCATTTT. This translates into CASSIRGDSNQPQHF. The whole variable domain, filled in from reference TRBV5-5 and TRBJ1-5, reads DAGVTQSPTHLIKTRGQQVTLRCSPISGHKSVSWYQQVLGQGPQFIFQYYEKEERGRGNFPDRFSARQFPNYSSELNVNALLLGDSALYLCASSIRGDSNQPQHFGDGTRLSIL.

In this sample, this clonotype turned up many times. The J gene is TRBJ2-2, the V gene TRBV7-2; D is unclear. Germline-derived CDR1 and CDR2 are SGHTA and FQGNSA. This CDR3 region has 14 residues. V was shortened by 2 bases and J by 0 bases, with 4 bases between the two germline ends. The CDR3: CASSLRANTGELFF. The CDR3 DNA reads TGTGCCAGCAGCTTAAGGGCGAACACCGGGGAGCTGTTTTTT.

This clonotype showed up many times. V is TRBV29-1 and J is TRBJ2-1, with D possibly being TRBD2 (7 bases). The CDR3 spans 13 residues. Deletions cut 0 bases from V and 9 bases from J, with 12 bases between. Germline values: CDR1 SQVTM, CDR2 ANQGSEA. CDR3 loop: CSVEEGGVTEQFF. The CDR3 bases are TGCAGCGTTGAAGAAGGGGGGGTAACTGAGCAGTTCTTC.

This clonotype appeared many times. The chain couples TRBV12-5 to TRBJ2-1; the match to TRBD2 covers 9 bases. The trim removed 4 bases at V and 10 bases at J, leaving 14 bases unmatched. CDR3 length equals 16 residues. CDR1 and CDR2 from the germline V gene are LGHNT and FRNRAP. The CDR3, as DNA: TGTGCTAGTGGTTCGGGCGGGACTAGCAGCCGGCGGGAGCAGTTCTTC. Protein: CASGSGGTSSRREQFF.

This clonotype was counted at least ten times. V and J are TRBV20-1 and TRBJ1-3, with D tentatively TRBD1 (6 bases). Trimming took 6 bases from V and 4 from J, leaving 13 bases between them. This CDR3 is built from 13 residues. Germline V gene data show CDR1 as DFQATT and CDR2 as SNEGSKA (reference sequence). The CDR3 spells CSAIQGYGNTIYF. In DNA, the CDR3 is TGCAGTGCCATACAGGGCTACGGAAACACCATATATTTT.

The chain uses TRBV30 and TRBJ2-2, with 10 bases aligning to TRBD2. CDR3 length equals 13 residues. V lost 6 bases, J lost 4 bases, and 2 bases stayed unmatched. Germline V CDR1 and CDR2: GTSNPN, SVGIG (reference sequence). The DNA of the CDR3 is TGTGCCTGTAGCGGGAGGTTCACCGGGGAGCTGTTTTTT. Translation gives CACSGRFTGELFF.

The sample holds many counts of this clonotype. This rearrangement joins TRBV9 to TRBJ1-5, with D tentatively TRBD1 (5 bases). Per the germline V gene, CDR1 is SGDLS and CDR2 is YYNGEE. V dropped 0 bases and J dropped 3 bases, with 16 bases sitting between them. This CDR3 contains 17 residues. The CDR3 nucleotides are TGTGCCAGCAGCGTAGAGGAAAGGGGAGGCACCAATCAGCCCCAGCATTTT. The encoded protein is CASSVEERGGTNQPQHF.

The sample holds many counts of this clonotype. The chain is built from TRBV7-9 and TRBJ1-6; D may be TRBD1 (5 bases). V lost 5 bases, J lost 6 bases, and 17 bases lay in between. CDR3 length: 16 amino acids. Germline lookup yields CDR1 SEHNR and CDR2 FQNEAQ (reference sequence). The CDR3 here is CASSPRGSARNSPLHF. DNA of the CDR3: TGTGCCAGCAGCCCCCGGGGCAGCGCGCGTAATTCACCCCTCCACTTT.

In this sample, this clonotype turned up many times. The chain has TRBV2 and TRBJ2-5, with D maybe TRBD2 (6 bases). V lost 2 bases and J lost 5, with 15 bases in between. Germline CDR1 is SNHLY and CDR2 is FYNNEI. The CDR3 covers 15 residues. CDR3 sequence: CASSELALGVETQYF. The CDR3, as DNA: TGTGCCAGCAGTGAACTAGCGCTAGGGGTTGAGACCCAGTACTTC.

The chain recombines TRBV5-1 with TRBJ1-2; unclear D gene. The CDR3 has 12 residues. V dropped 4 bases and J dropped 3 bases, with 7 bases sitting between them. Germline CDR1 and CDR2: SGHRS and YFSETQ. CDR3 loop: CASSPDHYGYTF. CDR3 in DNA: TGCGCCAGCAGCCCGGACCACTATGGCTACACCTTC.

This clonotype was seen many times. The genes are TRBV6-5 and TRBJ2-4, with 9 bases aligning to TRBD2. CDR3 length: 19 residues. V dropped 2 bases and J dropped 3; count of bases not matched to a gene: 14. Germline assignment: CDR1 MNHEY and CDR2 SVGAGI. The CDR3 DNA follows: TGTGCCAGCAGTTACCAAGTTAGCGGGAGTGACCCACGCAAAAACATTCAGTACTTC. Its protein product is CASSYQVSGSDPRKNIQYF.

This clonotype was picked up many times. The J gene is TRBJ2-1, the V gene TRBV15, with D maybe TRBD1 (6 bases). The CDR3 runs 14 residues. The V gene lost 5 bases and the J gene lost 7 bases, with 15 bases spanning the gap. Germline CDR1 and CDR2: LNHNV and YYDKDF (reference sequence). The CDR3 coding sequence is TGTGCCACCAGCGTATATCAGGGGATGAATGAGCAGTTCTTC. Protein: CATSVYQGMNEQFF. Using reference TRBV15 and TRBJ2-1 for the parts outside the CDR3, the full variable domain is DAMVIQNPRYQVTQFGKPVTLSCSQTLNHNVMYWYQQKSSQAPKLLFHYYDKDFNNEADTPDNFQSRRPNTSFCFLDIRSPGLGDTAMYLCATSVYQGMNEQFFGPGTRLTVL.

In its sample, this clonotype was seen many times. In nucleotides, the CDR3 is TGTGCCAGCAGCCAAGGATCGAAAGGGGAGCAGTACTTC. This gives the protein CASSQGSKGEQYF. The chain has TRBV14 and TRBJ2-7; D is unclear. V was cut by 1 base and J by 7 bases, with 11 bases left in between. CDR3 length: 13 residues. Germline loops: CDR1 SGHDN, CDR2 FVKESK.

This clonotype was seen ten or more times. This sequence joins TRBV20-1 and TRBJ2-5, with 11 positions matching TRBD2. V shed 1 base, J shed 4 bases, and the junction held 11 bases outside the gene matches. This CDR3 comprises 17 residues. Germline CDR1 reads DFQATT; CDR2 reads SNEGSKA (reference sequence). The CDR3 loop reads CSARVLAGAGVPETQYF. The DNA of the CDR3 is TGCAGTGCTAGAGTACTAGCGGGGGCCGGGGTCCCAGAGACCCAGTACTTC.

This clonotype was counted ten times or more. The V gene is TRBV2, the J gene TRBJ2-3, with 8 bases identical to TRBD2. V lost 6 bases and J lost 0; bases outside the gene matches: 2. Germline lookup yields CDR1 SNHLY and CDR2 FYNNEI. This CDR3 has 14 residues. The DNA of the CDR3 is TGTGCCAGCAGAGCGGGGGCAAGCACAGATACGCAGTATTTT. Residues: CASRAGASTDTQYF.

The chain couples TRBV5-1 to TRBJ2-7, with D tentatively TRBD1 or TRBD2 (5 bases each). Trimming took 0 bases from V and 2 from J, leaving 12 bases between them. The V gene's germline CDR1 is SGHRS and CDR2 YFSETQ. The CDR3 is made up of 15 amino acids. CDR3 nucleotides: TGCGCCAGCAGCTTGGATGGGACGCCACCCTACGAGCAGTACTTC. It codes for CASSLDGTPPYEQYF.

There are many counts of this clonotype. The chain uses TRBV2 and TRBJ2-1; the D gene is possibly TRBD1 (6 bases). Trimming pared 7 bases from V and 4 bases from J, leaving 11 bases between. Germline CDR1 is SNHLY and CDR2 is FYNNEI. The CDR3 has 13 residues. CDR3 in amino acids: CASNEGQYNEQFF. DNA of the CDR3: TGTGCCAGCAACGAGGGACAATACAATGAGCAGTTCTTC.

In regard to this clonotype: At one end the junction does not follow the germline gene, possibly because of a read error. The chain is built from TRBV2 and TRBJ1-4, with D maybe TRBD1 (6 bases). There are 14 residues in the CDR3. Germline-derived CDR1 and CDR2 are SNHLY and FYNNEI. CDR3 in DNA: TGTGCCAGCAGGGAAGGGGGAACTAATGAAAAACTGTTTTTT. Residues: CASREGGTNEKLFF.